The 28 T cell receptor beta chains below come from one sample, sequenced in a study of blood T cell repertoires in COVID-19. Method: immunoSEQ multiplex PCR; TCRdb's copy keeps in-frame clones and lacks some. The repertoire includes under 45,000 clones, around 86% of them detected once, and under 9% sits in the top ten. Sequencing was carried out using peripheral blood. The origin of the receptors is a man aged 55 to 69 with active COVID-19.

The V and J genes are TRBV7-9 and TRBJ2-7; TRBD2 matches 10 bases. Germline-derived CDR1 and CDR2 are SEHNR and FQNEAQ (reference sequence). V dropped 2 bases and J dropped 4; count of bases not matched to a gene: 5. The CDR3 sequence is 15 residues long. CDR3 protein: CASSLSSGSLYEQYF. The CDR3 nucleotides are TGTGCCAGCAGCTTATCTAGCGGGAGCTTATACGAGCAGTACTTC.

The chain has TRBV4-2 and TRBJ2-3; 9 bases are a match to TRBD2. There are 16 residues in the CDR3. The V gene's germline CDR1 is LGHNA and CDR2 YNFKEQ. Losses at the gene ends were 2 bases for V and 6 bases for J; bases not matched to a gene: 9. The CDR3 DNA is TGTGCCAGCAGCCAATCCTTAGCGGGAGCTACGGATACGCAGTATTTT. This gives the protein CASSQSLAGATDTQYF.

The V gene is TRBV7-9, the J gene TRBJ2-7; 8 bases map to TRBD1. J lost 2 bases, V lost 5 bases, and 2 bases had no gene match. CDR3 size: 13 residues. Looked up from germline, CDR1 is SEHNR and CDR2 is FQNEAQ (reference sequence). The CDR3 nucleotides are TGTGCCAGCAGCGGGACAGGACCCTACGAGCAGTACTTC. Its protein is CASSGTGPYEQYF.

The chain recombines TRBV4-1 with TRBJ1-4; D might be TRBD1 (5 bases). Germline CDR1 MGHRA, CDR2 YSYEKL. The CDR3 covers 15 residues. V was pared by 5 bases and J by 5 bases, with 15 bases between. CDR3 in amino acids: CASSYLGASNEKLFF. The CDR3 nucleotides are TGCGCCAGCAGCTACCTAGGGGCGAGCAATGAAAAACTGTTTTTT.

V and J are TRBV5-1 and TRBJ1-2; TRBD1 is a possible D gene (5 bases). V was cut by 0 bases and J by 0 bases, with 6 bases left in between. CDR1 is SGHRS and CDR2 is YFSETQ in the germline V gene. This CDR3 contains 14 residues. The CDR3 region has the DNA TGCGCCAGCAGCTTGGAGACAGCTAACTATGGCTACACCTTC. This translates into CASSLETANYGYTF.

V gene TRBV9 combines with J gene TRBJ1-6; unclear D gene. The V and J ends lost 1 base and 4 bases respectively, with 9 bases between them. Germline CDR1 reads SGDLS; CDR2 reads YYNGEE. CDR3 length: 15 amino acids. This CDR3 is CASSVSPNYNSPLHF. Written as DNA, the CDR3 is TGTGCCAGCAGCGTATCCCCCAATTATAATTCACCCCTCCACTTT.

Here the CDR3 reads CASSRPGLVSTGELFF. CDR3 in DNA: TGTGCCAGCAGCAGACCGGGACTAGTGTCCACCGGGGAGCTGTTTTTT. The chain carries TRBV21-1 and TRBJ2-2; the tabulated D call, TRBD2, remains unverified against the DNA. TRBV21-1 constitutes a pseudogene. This CDR3 has 16 amino acids.

The gene calls are TRBV6-2 or TRBV6-3 and TRBJ2-5; D is perhaps TRBD2 (5 bases). Per the germline V gene, CDR1 is MNHEY and CDR2 is SVGEGT. V lost 0 bases and J 4 bases, leaving 9 bases between the germline ends. This CDR3 is built from 14 residues. As DNA, the CDR3 is TGTGCCAGCAGTTACTCTTACGGAGGAGAGACCCAGTACTTC. It encodes CASSYSYGGETQYF.

In nucleotides, the CDR3 is TGTGCCAGCAGCTTAATGGCGGGAGCGGACGAGCAGTACTTC. Amino acid sequence: CASSLMAGADEQYF. This chain connects TRBV7-2 to TRBJ2-7, with 7 bases fitting TRBD2. Germline V gives CDR1 SGHTA, CDR2 FQGNSA. The CDR3 sequence is 14 residues long. Trimming took 2 bases from V and 5 from J; bases not matched to a gene: 6.

The chain is built from TRBV21-1 and TRBJ2-1; whether TRBD2, the table's D call, matches the DNA was not checked. TRBV21-1 is marked as a pseudogene. The length of the CDR3 is 16 residues. The CDR3 region is CASSSPKRDRTSGQFF. The CDR3 DNA reads as TGTGCCAGCAGCTCTCCCAAGAGGGATAGGACCTCAGGCCAGTTCTTC.

The chain links TRBV7-8 to TRBJ1-1; 7 positions agree with TRBD1. CDR3 length: 16 residues. V trimming: 2 bases; J trimming: 4 bases; junction bases outside the gene matches: 10. In germline, CDR1 is SGHVS, CDR2 FQNEAQ. The CDR3 bases are TGTGCCAGCAGCTTACATCAGACAGGGAGGAGCACTGAAGCTTTCTTT. It specifies CASSLHQTGRSTEAFF.

This clone was seen a few times. The chain employs TRBV4-1 and TRBJ1-5; TRBD1 is a possible D gene (6 bases). Trimming pared 6 bases from V and 7 bases from J, leaving 19 bases between. CDR3 length: 15 amino acids. The germline V gene encodes CDR1 MGHRA and CDR2 YSYEKL. In DNA form, the CDR3 reads TGCGCCAGCAGACCCGAGGGGGGGAGTGAACAGCCCCAGCATTTT. Amino acids: CASRPEGGSEQPQHF.

The V and J genes are TRBV10-3 and TRBJ2-3; possibly TRBD1 for D (5 bases). Germline V lookup: CDR1 ENHRY, CDR2 SYGVKD. Trimming took 6 bases from V and 5 from J, leaving 18 bases between them. The CDR3 contains 15 residues. For the CDR3, the DNA is TGTGCCATCAGCTCCTTACCCTCGACAGTAGATACGCAGTATTTT. Its translation is CAISSLPSTVDTQYF.

This chain connects TRBV11-1 to TRBJ1-1; TRBD1 matches 8 bases. This CDR3 is built from 15 residues. Germline V CDR1 and CDR2: SGHAT, FQDESV (reference sequence). J lost 6 bases, V lost 4 bases, and 10 bases had no gene match. CDR3 DNA: TGTGCCAGCAGCTCCGGGGACAGGCGGCTAGCTGAAGCTTTCTTT. Encoded protein: CASSSGDRRLAEAFF.

This clone has only one observation. The V and J genes are TRBV20-1 and TRBJ1-2; 7 bases line up with TRBD1. V lost 3 bases to trimming and J lost 4 bases; unmatched junction nucleotides: 8. Germline CDR1 DFQATT, CDR2 SNEGSKA (reference sequence). The CDR3 is made up of 14 amino acids. For the CDR3, the DNA is TGCAGTGCTAGTAGGGGACAGTCAAGCTATGGCTACACCTTC. It encodes CSASRGQSSYGYTF.

The gene calls are TRBV5-1 and TRBJ2-7; 11 bases agree with TRBD2. This CDR3 comprises 16 residues. V shed 3 bases and J 2 bases; nucleotides not matched to a gene: 7. CDR1 and CDR2 (germline): SGHRS, YFSETQ. The CDR3 DNA follows: TGCGCCAGCAGCTCAACCGGGACTAGCGGTACCTACGAGCAGTACTTC. The encoded protein is CASSSTGTSGTYEQYF.

This clone was detected a few times. V usage is TRBV9 and J usage is TRBJ2-1; 8 bases are a match to TRBD2. The CDR3 runs 15 residues. Per the germline V gene, CDR1 is SGDLS and CDR2 is YYNGEE. V lost 0 bases and J lost 4; bases outside the gene matches: 3. CDR3 sequence reads: CASSVGTSLYNEQFF. The CDR3 region has the DNA TGTGCCAGCAGCGTAGGGACTAGCCTTTACAATGAGCAGTTCTTC. The variable domain in full, completed from reference TRBV9 and TRBJ2-1, reads DSGVTQTPKHLITATGQRVTLRCSPRSGDLSVYWYQQSLDQGLQFLIQYYNGEERAKGNILERFSAQQFPDLHSELNLSSLELGDSALYFCASSVGTSLYNEQFFGPGTRLTVL.

The chain couples TRBV5-1 to TRBJ2-3; TRBD2 aligns across 7 bases. Germline CDR1 reads SGHRS; CDR2 reads YFSETQ. The ends lost 5 bases at V and 0 bases at J; junction bases unmatched: 6. This CDR3 region has 15 residues. The CDR3 protein is CASRREGQSTDTQYF. Written as DNA, the CDR3 is TGCGCCAGCAGGAGGGAGGGGCAGAGCACAGATACGCAGTATTTT.

The chain carries TRBV3-1 (or the pseudogene TRBV3-2) and TRBJ2-7; D call uncertain. This CDR3 has 16 residues. Trimming left V 1 base short and J 5 bases short, with 18 bases between. Germline V gives CDR1 LGHDT, CDR2 YNNKEL (reference sequence). The CDR3, as DNA: TGTGCCAGCAGCCAAGTTGGAATAGCCTCTATGGACGAGCAGTACTTC. Its protein product is CASSQVGIASMDEQYF.

In nucleotides, the CDR3 is TGTGCCATCAGTGAGTCCAGGGGAAAAACCGGGGAGCTGTTTTTT. Translation gives CAISESRGKTGELFF. The chain combines TRBV10-3 with TRBJ2-2; possible D gene TRBD1, 6 bases. CDR1 is ENHRY and CDR2 is SYGVKD in the germline V gene. This CDR3 region has 15 residues. The V end was cut by 0 bases, the J end by 5 bases, with 10 bases between.

The chain links TRBV5-8 to TRBJ2-2; D is uncertain. CDR1 is SGHTS, CDR2 YDEGEE, per germline. V lost 4 bases and J 4 bases, leaving 11 bases between the germline ends. This CDR3 is 14 amino acids long. CDR3 nucleotides: TGTGCCAGCAGCCCTCGGGTGCCCACCGGGGAGCTGTTTTTT. This encodes CASSPRVPTGELFF.

The rearrangement uses TRBV5-4 and TRBJ2-2; TRBD1 agrees at 8 bases. In germline, CDR1 is SGHNT, CDR2 YYREEE (reference sequence). This CDR3 is built from 17 residues. Germline trimming cut 4 bases from V and 6 bases from J; bases unmatched to any gene: 14. The CDR3 region has the DNA TGTGCCAGCAGCCCGGCAGGTCAGGGGGCCATCCCCGGGGAGCTGTTTTTT. It encodes CASSPAGQGAIPGELFF.

This chain links TRBV19 with TRBJ1-5; possibly TRBD1 for D (5 bases). The CDR3 contains 13 residues. The V end lost 3 bases, the J end lost 5 bases, and 8 bases lay between the germline ends. The germline gives CDR1 LNHDA, CDR2 SQIVND (reference sequence). This chain's CDR3 is CASSMGGDQPQHF. The CDR3 DNA reads TGTGCCAGTAGTATGGGGGGGGATCAGCCCCAGCATTTT.

The gene calls are TRBV28 and TRBJ2-5, with unresolved D. The CDR3 has 14 residues. The V end lost 5 bases, the J end lost 5 bases, and 15 bases lay between the germline ends. Germline CDR1 reads MDHEN; CDR2 reads SYDVKM. The chain's CDR3 is CASSTTPRVETQYF. The CDR3 DNA follows: TGTGCCAGCAGTACCACCCCGAGAGTGGAGACCCAGTACTTC.

This chain joins TRBV7-3 and TRBJ2-1; TRBD2 matches 13 bases. CDR3 size: 16 residues. J was trimmed by 9 bases and V by 5 bases; bases with no gene match: 10. CDR1 SGHTA and CDR2 FQGTGA come from the germline V gene. In DNA, the CDR3 is TGTGCCAGCAGCCCTACACTAGCGGGAGGGCCGGTTGAGCAGTTCTTC. It is translated as CASSPTLAGGPVEQFF.

This clone was observed a handful of times. This sequence joins TRBV10-3 and TRBJ2-3; D might be TRBD2 (5 bases). V lost 7 bases, J lost 2 bases, and 13 bases lay in between. The CDR3 runs to 14 residues. Germline CDR1 and CDR2: ENHRY and SYGVKD. This chain's CDR3 is CAIKLEDATDTQYF. The DNA of the CDR3 is TGTGCCATCAAGCTGGAGGATGCCACAGATACGCAGTATTTT.

The chain recombines TRBV6-2 or TRBV6-3 with TRBJ1-2; a possible D gene is TRBD1 (6 bases). From germline, CDR1 is MNHEY and CDR2 SVGEGT. The CDR3 extends over 15 amino acids. V was cut by 6 bases and J by 4 bases, with 18 bases left in between. CDR3 nucleotide sequence: TGTGCCAGCAGCTCAACAGGGTCGGGCGGCTATGGCTACACCTTC. Residues: CASSSTGSGGYGYTF.

This clone was seen once. V and J are TRBV7-6 and TRBJ2-2; TRBD2 is a possible D gene (6 bases). Germline V gene data show CDR1 as SGHVS and CDR2 as FNYEAQ. The CDR3 contains 16 residues. The V and J ends lost 2 bases and 4 bases respectively, with 14 bases between them. The CDR3 sequence: CASSLSLAQITGELFF. CDR3 coding DNA: TGTGCCAGCAGCTTATCTCTAGCGCAGATCACCGGGGAGCTGTTTTTT.